Shown below are 26 T cell receptor beta chains from a single sample sequenced in a study of shared clonotypes between healthy human individuals. TCRdb's table, derived via immunoSEQ multiplex PCR, lists solely in-frame clones and lacks some. The sample has 2 million to 2.5 million clones; 80% to 95% are singletons. Sequencing was performed on naive CD4+ T cells from PBMCs. The subset was: CD45RA+ positively selected. Receptors were obtained from a man between 18 and 29 years old in good health. Some clones in this sample may be carry-over from other donors' samples.

The chain combines TRBV7-3 with TRBJ2-1, with D possibly matching TRBD2 (6 bases). The CDR3 has 13 amino acids. Per germline, CDR1 SGHTA and CDR2 FQGTGA. Trimming left V 3 bases short and J 7 bases short, with 10 bases between. CDR3 coding DNA: TGTGCCAGCAGCTTCGGGAGTGCAAATGAGCAGTTCTTC. Protein sequence: CASSFGSANEQFF.

The chain uses TRBV18 and TRBJ1-2; unclear D gene. V was trimmed by 5 bases and J by 0 bases, leaving 13 bases between them. This CDR3 has 15 residues. Germline CDR1 is KGHSH and CDR2 is LQKENI. CDR3 nucleotides: TGTGCCAGCTCAAGATCAGCGAACACTAACTATGGCTACACCTTC. Translated, it gives CASSRSANTNYGYTF.

This rearrangement joins TRBV11-2 to TRBJ2-5; D is unresolved. The last part of the DNA fits TRBJ2-7 better; the J call may be wrong. CDR1 and CDR2 (germline): SGHAT, FQNNGV. The CDR3 totals 14 residues. In DNA, the CDR3 is TGTGCCAGCAGCTTTTCCATACCACTCTACGAGCAGTACTTC. Translating it yields CASSFSIPLYEQYF.

The chain recombines TRBV2 with TRBJ1-5; D possibly corresponds to TRBD1 (6 bases). The CDR3 is made up of 15 amino acids. V lost 1 base, J lost 6 bases, and 13 bases lay in between. Germline lookup yields CDR1 SNHLY and CDR2 FYNNEI. The CDR3, as DNA: TGTGCCAGCAGTGAAGGGACTCGGGGGGCTCAGCCCCAGCATTTT. This encodes CASSEGTRGAQPQHF.

The chain recombines TRBV14 with TRBJ1-5; no clear D gene. CDR1 is SGHDN, CDR2 FVKESK, per germline. The CDR3 contains 12 residues. V gave up 2 bases and J gave up 3 bases, with 2 bases separating them. In nucleotides, the CDR3 is TGTGCCAGCAGCCAACCCAATCAGCCCCAGCATTTT. The encoded protein is CASSQPNQPQHF.

On this clone itself: The sample carries other DNA sequences with the same CDR3. The CDR3 nucleotides read TGTGCCAGCAGCTTGACTAGCGGGAGCTACGAGCAGTACTTC. This sequence encodes CASSLTSGSYEQYF. The chain employs TRBV7-9 and TRBJ2-7, with 12 bases identical to TRBD2. The CDR3 has 14 residues. The V segment lost 3 bases and the J segment 3 bases; nucleotides outside the gene matches: 0. Germline assignment: CDR1 SEHNR and CDR2 FQNEAQ (reference sequence).

This chain links TRBV6-5 with TRBJ2-7; D possibly corresponds to TRBD2 (5 bases). Germline V gene data show CDR1 as MNHEY and CDR2 as SVGAGI. The CDR3 sequence is 14 residues long. The germline V and J ends were trimmed by 6 bases and 8 bases, with 20 bases remaining between them. As DNA, the CDR3 is TGTGCCAGCAGCGAACTAGGCCCTCCTAATCAGCAGTACTTC. Protein sequence: CASSELGPPNQQYF.

The V and J genes are TRBV28 and TRBJ1-1; D might be TRBD1 (6 bases). This CDR3 spans 15 amino acids. V lost 2 bases, J lost 4 bases, and 14 bases lay in between. The germline gives CDR1 MDHEN, CDR2 SYDVKM. CDR3 bases: TGTGCCAGCAGTTTACCCTTAACAGGGATCACTGAAGCTTTCTTT. Translated, it gives CASSLPLTGITEAFF.

The rearrangement joins TRBV14 to TRBJ2-6; D ambiguous. The V and J ends lost 0 bases and 0 bases respectively, with 6 bases between them. The germline V gene encodes CDR1 SGHDN and CDR2 FVKESK. This CDR3 is 16 amino acids long. CDR3 residues: CASSQDFTSGANVLTF. CDR3 bases: TGTGCCAGCAGCCAAGATTTCACCTCTGGGGCCAACGTCCTGACTTTC.

In DNA, the CDR3 is TGTGCCAGCAGTCACGCCGAAAAACTGTTTTTT. Its translation is CASSHAEKLFF. The genes are TRBV6-6 and TRBJ1-4; unclear D gene. Germline V lookup: CDR1 MNHNY, CDR2 SVGAGI (reference sequence). The CDR3 sequence is 11 residues long. Deletions cut 5 bases from V and 8 bases from J, with 6 bases between.

This chain joins TRBV6-1 and TRBJ1-4; D unresolved. This CDR3 has 15 amino acids. V shed 1 base and J shed 8 bases, with 14 bases lying between them. Looked up from germline, CDR1 is MNHNS and CDR2 is SASEGT. As DNA, the CDR3 is TGTGCCAGCAGTGAAGGGGGTAAATACGGGGAAAAACTGTTTTTT. It encodes CASSEGGKYGEKLFF.

The V call is TRBV9, the J call TRBJ2-2; TRBD1 matches 10 bases. This CDR3 is built from 17 residues. Germline assignment: CDR1 SGDLS and CDR2 YYNGEE. Unmatched junction bases numbered 7, after V lost 1 base and J lost 4 bases. For the CDR3, the DNA is TGTGCCAGCAGCGTACCGACAGGGGGCGCAAGCACCGGGGAGCTGTTTTTT. Protein product: CASSVPTGGASTGELFF.

This sequence joins TRBV7-6 and TRBJ1-1; D uncertain. Trimming removed 5 bases from V and 0 bases from J, with 10 bases in between. The CDR3 has 14 residues. Germline-derived CDR1 and CDR2 are SGHVS and FNYEAQ. Written as DNA, the CDR3 is TGTGCCAGCAGCACCTTGAATCTGAACACTGAAGCTTTCTTT. It encodes CASSTLNLNTEAFF. Full variable domain (missing parts from reference TRBV7-6 and TRBJ1-1): GAGVSQSPRYKVTKRGQDVALRCDPISGHVSLYWYRQALGQGPEFLTYFNYEAQQDKSGLPNDRFSAERPEGSISTLTIQRTEQRDSAMYRCASSTLNLNTEAFFGQGTRLTVV.

The chain joins TRBV5-1 to TRBJ1-4; 8 bases are a match to TRBD1. CDR1 is SGHRS, CDR2 YFSETQ, per germline. This CDR3 is built from 15 residues. J gave up 8 bases and V 0 bases, and 6 bases lay outside the gene matches. The CDR3, as DNA: TGCGCCAGCAGCTTGGCCCCGGGACAGGCAGAAAAACTGTTTTTT. Amino acid sequence: CASSLAPGQAEKLFF.

Written as DNA, the CDR3 is TGTGCCAGAAGCTTTAAGGGGGTACAGAGCACTGAAGCTTTCTTT. It is translated as CARSFKGVQSTEAFF. This sequence joins TRBV5-3 and TRBJ1-1, with D tentatively TRBD1 (6 bases). TRBV5-3 is labeled an ORF, and its function is uncertain. Trimming left V 2 bases short and J 4 bases short, with 15 bases between. CDR3 size: 15 residues.

This chain uses TRBV4-3 with TRBJ1-3; D gene uncertain. Germline assignment: CDR1 LGHNA and CDR2 YSLEER. The length of the CDR3 is 15 residues. With 1 base removed from V and 0 bases from J, the gap between germline ends came to 7 bases. CDR3 nucleotide sequence: TGCGCCAGCAGCCAAGCCCCCCCCTCTGGAAACACCATATATTTT. Translating it yields CASSQAPPSGNTIYF.

The chain joins TRBV5-8 to TRBJ1-2; a weak D match, TRBD1 (5 bases). The V end was cut by 5 bases, the J end by 1 base, with 12 bases between. The CDR3 is 14 residues long. Germline values: CDR1 SGHTS, CDR2 YDEGEE. The CDR3 DNA sequence: TGTGCCAGCAGAACCGGGACTTATAACTATGGCTACACCTTC. This codes for CASRTGTYNYGYTF.

As concerns this clone: The same CDR3 arises from other DNA sequences in this sample as well. The chain employs TRBV28 and TRBJ2-1; D is ambiguous. Germline-derived CDR1 and CDR2 are MDHEN and SYDVKM. The CDR3 sequence is 12 residues long. Trimming removed 6 bases from V and 6 bases from J, with 9 bases in between. The CDR3 DNA follows: TGTGCCAGCAGCCCCTCTCTCAATGAGCAGTTCTTC. Its protein is CASSPSLNEQFF.

The chain links TRBV5-1 to TRBJ1-4; 9 bases align to TRBD1. In germline, CDR1 is SGHRS, CDR2 YFSETQ. With 0 bases clipped from V and 7 bases from J, the junction kept 4 bases outside the gene matches. The CDR3 consists of 15 residues. CDR3 bases: TGCGCCAGCAGCTTGGGGGACAGGGTGGCTGAAAAACTGTTTTTT. Translated, it gives CASSLGDRVAEKLFF.

The rearrangement links TRBV5-6 to TRBJ1-1, with D possibly matching TRBD1 (6 bases). Per the germline V gene, CDR1 is SGHDT and CDR2 is YYEEEE. Between the trimmed V and J ends, which lost 4 bases and 6 bases, there was a span of 19 bases. The CDR3 sequence is 15 residues long. CDR3 nucleotide sequence: TGTGCCAGCAGCGCAGGACAGCTGTTAGGGGCTGAAGCTTTCTTT. It encodes CASSAGQLLGAEAFF.

The rearrangement uses TRBV6-6 and TRBJ2-7, with 7 bases aligning to TRBD1. The CDR3 has 15 residues. V was pared by 6 bases and J by 0 bases, with 8 bases of the junction left unmatched. In germline, CDR1 is MNHNY, CDR2 SVGAGI (reference sequence). The CDR3 nucleotides are TGTGCCAGCAGAAAGGACAGGATCAGCTCCTACGAGCAGTACTTC. This sequence encodes CASRKDRISSYEQYF.

This chain joins TRBV20-1 and TRBJ1-2; D is uncertain. The V end was cut by 6 bases, the J end by 8 bases, with 10 bases between. Germline CDR1 and CDR2: DFQATT and SNEGSKA (reference sequence). CDR3 length: 10 amino acids. CDR3 DNA: TGCAGTGCAACGGACGCCGGCTACACCTTC. Its translation is CSATDAGYTF.

J is TRBJ1-1 and V is TRBV4-1; D not resolved. V was pared by 4 bases and J by 2 bases, with 14 bases between. The CDR3 consists of 15 residues. Germline V gives CDR1 MGHRA, CDR2 YSYEKL. CDR3 coding DNA: TGCGCCAGCAGCCTTGAGAAGACGGGTAACACTGAAGCTTTCTTT. This gives the protein CASSLEKTGNTEAFF.

The chain's CDR3 is CASSSLGQGPNEKLFF. CDR3 nucleotide sequence: TGTGCCAGCAGTTCTCTTGGACAGGGTCCTAATGAAAAACTGTTTTTT. V is TRBV27 and J is TRBJ1-4; 8 bases fit TRBD1. There are 16 residues in the CDR3. V was clipped by 4 bases and J by 3 bases; unmatched bases: 7. Per germline, CDR1 MNHEY and CDR2 SMNVEV (reference sequence).

The V and J genes are TRBV18 and TRBJ2-7; perhaps TRBD1 as D (5 bases). V was clipped by 1 base and J by 5 bases, with 15 bases between them. Germline lookup yields CDR1 KGHSH and CDR2 LQKENI. The CDR3 has 15 residues. The CDR3 spells CASSPRSQGRDEQYF. The CDR3 nucleotides are TGTGCCAGCTCACCACGGAGTCAGGGCCGAGACGAGCAGTACTTC.

This chain joins TRBV9 and TRBJ2-3, with 9 bases identical to TRBD2. V gave up 0 bases and J gave up 2 bases; unmatched junction bases: 4. This CDR3 spans 16 amino acids. The germline CDR1 and CDR2 sequences are SGDLS and YYNGEE. The CDR3 is CASSVGASGVTDTQYF. The CDR3 coding sequence is TGTGCCAGCAGCGTAGGGGCTAGCGGGGTCACAGATACGCAGTATTTT.